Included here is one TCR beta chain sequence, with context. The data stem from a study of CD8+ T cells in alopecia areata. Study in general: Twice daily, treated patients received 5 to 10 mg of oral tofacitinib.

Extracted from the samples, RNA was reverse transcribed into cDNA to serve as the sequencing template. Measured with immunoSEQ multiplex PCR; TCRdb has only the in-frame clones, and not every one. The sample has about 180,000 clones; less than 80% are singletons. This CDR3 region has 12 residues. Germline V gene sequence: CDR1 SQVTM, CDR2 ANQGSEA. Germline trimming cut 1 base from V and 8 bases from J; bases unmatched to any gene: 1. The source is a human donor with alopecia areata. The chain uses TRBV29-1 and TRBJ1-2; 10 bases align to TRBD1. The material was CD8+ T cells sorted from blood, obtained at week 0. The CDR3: CSVEGDRGGYTF. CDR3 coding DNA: TGCAGCGTTGAAGGGGACAGGGGCGGCTACACCTTC.